A selection of T cell receptor beta chains follows, all from one sample in a study of blood T cell repertoires in COVID-19. Libraries were prepared by immunoSEQ multiplex PCR; TCRdb keeps only in-frame clonotypes and omits some of them. The sample lists tens of thousands of clones; over 75% were seen once. The sequenced sample consisted of peripheral blood. The receptor source for this set is a man older than 75 in a cohort sampled during active COVID-19. CDR3s include the opening cysteine and the closing phenylalanine or tryptophan. Not every row has a clone size; where given, it reads once, few, many or a size class.

TRBJ2-3,NA,TRBV5-5,CASSLGASGASTDTQYF
TRBJ2-7,NA,TRBV5-1,CASSLGGSSYEQYF
TRBJ2-3,NA,TRBV7-9,CASSLALESDTQYF
TRBJ2-3,NA,TRBV6-1,CASSGFTVPSSTDTQYF
TRBJ1-1,few,TRBV7-2,CASSHPRGDAEAFF
TRBJ1-1,NA,TRBV3-1/TRBV3-2,CASSHAGGNTEAFF
TRBJ1-1,NA,TRBV28,CASSLYRGYSTEAFF
TRBJ2-2,NA,TRBV9,CASTTARGFTGELFF
TRBJ2-3,NA,TRBV9,CASSVAWSSGFVPDTQYF
TRBJ2-5,NA,TRBV5-1,CASSLAGSQETQYF
TRBJ1-3,NA,TRBV2,CASSPRSGNTIYF
TRBJ2-3,NA,TRBV7-9,CASSPTGVGTDTQYF
TRBJ1-2,NA,TRBV14,CASSQDGGWGYTF
TRBJ2-7,NA,TRBV3-1/TRBV3-2,CASSQQRGKVYEQYF
TRBJ1-2,NA,TRBV7-8,CASSLPQGGYTF
TRBJ1-2,once,TRBV5-3,CARSKDRDWPYGYTF
TRBJ2-2,once,TRBV6-2/TRBV6-3,CASSSTGTLYTGELFF
TRBJ2-7,NA,TRBV6-2/TRBV6-3,CASSPSVDSYEQYF
TRBJ1-1,NA,TRBV19,CASRKGERNTEAFF
TRBJ2-7,NA,TRBV5-1,CASSASVGTGFYEQYF
TRBJ2-1,NA,TRBV5-1,CASSLDQGPSYNEQFF
TRBJ1-2,NA,TRBV27,CASSYHRDYGYTF
TRBJ2-1,NA,TRBV11-2,CASSPGGYNEQFF
TRBJ1-2,NA,TRBV12-3/TRBV12-4,CASSFQDYGYTF
TRBJ2-1,NA,TRBV5-1,CASSLGPAYNEQFF
TRBJ1-4,few,TRBV7-9,CASSLSSSNEKLFF
TRBJ1-1,once,TRBV19,CASSNRGNTEAFF
TRBJ2-7,few,TRBV5-6,CASSLMGQGSRDEQYF
TRBJ1-5,NA,TRBV2,CASHLQGVGQPQHF
TRBJ1-1,NA,TRBV6-6,CASSYDSLNTEAFF
TRBJ2-7,NA,TRBV12-3/TRBV12-4,CASSTDGKYEQYF
TRBJ2-7,once,TRBV12-3/TRBV12-4,CASADRGQDEQYF
TRBJ2-7,NA,TRBV4-1,CASSQGGQGVYEQYF
TRBJ1-2,NA,TRBV10-3,CAIRPQGENYGYTF
TRBJ1-2,NA,TRBV4-3,CASSQDGSLYGYTF
TRBJ1-1,NA,TRBV11-1,CASSRGTGGAAFF
TRBJ2-5,NA,TRBV6-5,CASSYDSAGQETQYF
TRBJ2-1,NA,TRBV5-1,CASSLTGLAGEHEQFF
TRBJ1-5,NA,TRBV30,CAWSVRSNQPQHF
TRBJ1-1,NA,TRBV2,CAISVPNTEAFF
TRBJ2-4,NA,TRBV29-1,CSGAGGGKNIQYF
TRBJ2-1,NA,TRBV4-1,CASSQDLQLNEQFF
TRBJ2-2,NA,TRBV6-2/TRBV6-3,CASSFTGLNTGELFF
TRBJ2-6,NA,TRBV6-2/TRBV6-3,CASSPVGGDGANVLTF
TRBJ2-6,NA,TRBV23-1,CASSQSLSSFCSGANVLTF
TRBJ1-1,NA,TRBV5-1,CASSLGTGGRAEAFF
TRBJ2-1,NA,TRBV5-6,CASSFEAGLRNEQFF
TRBJ1-3,few,TRBV12-5,CASGLTTGQGYFSGNTIYF